One sample yielded the 23 T cell receptor beta chains listed below, sequenced in a study of follicular helper T cells after annual influenza vaccination. Time point given: 2013-2014 season, 7 days after vaccination. The protocol was immunoSEQ multiplex PCR, while the TCRdb copy is restricted to in-frame clones and leaves out a portion. The sample carries about 4,800 clones, around nine tenths recorded once. The sequencing used CXCR5+ CD38- circulating T follicular helper cells from blood, collected 7 days after influenza vaccination. Subset described: circulating Tfh, non-naive CD4+CXCR5+PD-1+ (ICOS+CD38+ or ICOS-CD38-). These receptors all come from an adult who received the influenza vaccine.

Worth noting for this clone: The junction does not match germline at one end; this may be a read error. The chain has TRBV10-3 and TRBJ1-2; 9 bases fit TRBD1. Germline values: CDR1 ENHRY, CDR2 SYGVKD. This CDR3 region has 17 residues. The CDR3 protein is CASSSFDPGQGLYGYTF. CDR3 bases: TGTGCCAGCAGTTCCTTTGATCCCGGACAGGGGCTCTATGGCTACACCTTC.

The J gene is TRBJ2-5, the V gene TRBV18, with D tentatively TRBD1 (7 bases). CDR1 and CDR2 from the germline V gene are KGHSH and LQKENI. Trimming removed 2 bases from V and 2 bases from J, with 12 bases in between. The CDR3 has 15 residues. The CDR3 DNA reads TGTGCCAGCTCACCATCGACAGGGAGGCAAGAGACCCAGTACTTC. Its protein product is CASSPSTGRQETQYF.

CDR3 nucleotide sequence: TGTGCCAGCAGCCAAGGGATGGACAGGTTGAGAATTGAAGCTTTCTTT. Translation: CASSQGMDRLRIEAFF. This chain uses TRBV14 with TRBJ1-1; 7 positions match TRBD1. The CDR3 loop spans 16 amino acids. The J segment lost 7 bases and the V segment lost 1 base, leaving 12 bases of the junction unmatched. CDR1 and CDR2 (germline): SGHDN, FVKESK. Supplemented by reference TRBV14 and TRBJ1-1, the full variable domain reads EAGVTQFPSHSVIEKGQTVTLRCDPISGHDNLYWYRRVMGKEIKFLLHFVKESKQDESGMPNNRFLAERTGGTYSTLKVQPAELEDSGVYFCASSQGMDRLRIEAFFGQGTRLTVV.

In this sample, this clone turned up a few times. The genes are TRBV10-2 and TRBJ1-2; the match to TRBD1 covers 11 bases. V was pared by 2 bases and J by 4 bases, with 6 bases of the junction left unmatched. CDR3 size: 16 residues. CDR1 and CDR2 from the germline V gene are WSHSY and SAAADI. As DNA, the CDR3 is TGCGCCAGCAGTGAGCTAGGACAGGGGGCTTCCTATGGCTACACCTTC. As protein: CASSELGQGASYGYTF.

This clone occurred once. This chain links TRBV2 with TRBJ1-2, with 9 bases fitting TRBD1. J gave up 2 bases and V 3 bases, and 1 base lay outside the gene matches. Germline V gene sequence: CDR1 SNHLY, CDR2 FYNNEI. This CDR3 contains 14 residues. The CDR3 coding sequence is TGTGCCAGCAGTGACGGACAGGGGAACTATGGCTACACCTTC. Its translation is CASSDGQGNYGYTF.

This chain joins TRBV5-6 and TRBJ2-3; 8 bases are a match to TRBD2. Per the germline V gene, CDR1 is SGHDT and CDR2 is YYEEEE. Trimming removed 4 bases from V and 3 bases from J; junction bases left unmatched: 4. The CDR3 has 14 amino acids. CDR3 residues: CASSIGGATDTQYF. Written as DNA, the CDR3 is TGTGCCAGCAGCATCGGGGGGGCGACAGATACGCAGTATTTT. The entire variable domain, with the rest obtained from reference TRBV5-6 and TRBJ2-3, is as follows: DAGVTQSPTHLIKTRGQQVTLRCSPKSGHDTVSWYQQALGQGPQFIFQYYEEEERQRGNFPDRFSGHQFPNYSSELNVNALLLGDSALYLCASSIGGATDTQYFGPGTRLTVL.

This CDR3 is CASTQGFGYGYTF. CDR3 DNA sequence: TGTGCCAGCACCCAGGGGTTTGGCTATGGCTACACCTTC. This chain uses TRBV28 with TRBJ1-2, with D tentatively TRBD1 (6 bases). V was cut by 7 bases and J by 4 bases, with 13 bases left in between. The CDR3 has 13 amino acids. Looked up from germline, CDR1 is MDHEN and CDR2 is SYDVKM.

The V and J genes are TRBV6-1 and TRBJ2-7, with D maybe TRBD1 (6 bases). The CDR3 spans 13 residues. Germline CDR1 reads MNHNS; CDR2 reads SASEGT. V was cut by 2 bases and J by 3 bases, with 8 bases left in between. CDR3 coding DNA: TGTGCCAGCAGTGAAACAGGGAGCTACGAGCAGTACTTC. Its protein is CASSETGSYEQYF.

The chain couples TRBV19 to TRBJ2-2; the match to TRBD1 covers 8 bases. V was clipped by 7 bases and J by 5 bases; unmatched bases: 6. Germline V CDR1 and CDR2: LNHDA, SQIVND (reference sequence). This CDR3 has 14 amino acids. Here the CDR3 DNA reads TGTGCCAGTATCCGGACAGGGATTACCGGGGAGCTGTTTTTT. Its translation: CASIRTGITGELFF.

In its sample, this clone was seen a few times. Other nucleotide sequences in the sample specify the same CDR3. The gene calls are TRBV27 and TRBJ1-6; tentatively, D is TRBD1 (5 bases). Between the trimmed V and J ends, which lost 3 bases and 8 bases, there was a span of 14 bases. CDR1 is MNHEY and CDR2 is SMNVEV in the germline V gene (reference sequence). The CDR3 is 15 amino acids. This chain's CDR3 is CASSLETGSHSPLHF. DNA for the CDR3: TGTGCCAGCAGTTTGGAAACAGGATCACATTCACCCCTCCACTTT.

This clone appeared once. The chain combines TRBV5-1 with TRBJ2-2; TRBD2 agrees at 7 bases. The length of the CDR3 is 15 residues. After removal of 5 bases from V and 0 bases from J, the junction contained 4 bases not matched to a gene. The V gene's germline CDR1 is SGHRS and CDR2 YFSETQ. CDR3 amino acids: CASRTAGANTGELFF. The CDR3 bases are TGCGCCAGCAGGACGGCGGGGGCGAACACCGGGGAGCTGTTTTTT.

V gene TRBV20-1 combines with J gene TRBJ2-1; a possible D gene is TRBD1 (5 bases). Per the germline V gene, CDR1 is DFQATT and CDR2 is SNEGSKA (reference sequence). This CDR3 has 11 amino acids. Trimming shortened V by 6 bases and J by 8 bases, and 11 bases separated the two germline ends. CDR3 loop: CSAQGHDEQFF. In nucleotides, the CDR3 is TGCAGTGCCCAGGGCCATGATGAGCAGTTCTTC.

This clone was counted once. This chain links TRBV11-2 with TRBJ2-7; 8 bases line up with TRBD1. CDR3 length: 14 residues. J was trimmed by 2 bases and V by 5 bases; bases with no gene match: 5. CDR1 and CDR2 (germline): SGHAT, FQNNGV. The CDR3 reads CASSLTGAAYEQYF. CDR3 in DNA: TGTGCCAGCAGCCTGACAGGGGCCGCCTACGAGCAGTACTTC.

This chain links TRBV27 with TRBJ1-5, with D possibly being TRBD1 (5 bases). The germline gives CDR1 MNHEY, CDR2 SMNVEV (reference sequence). The CDR3 totals 16 residues. With 6 bases removed from V and 3 bases from J, the gap between germline ends came to 18 bases. The CDR3 region has the DNA TGTGCCAGCAGCCCATCGGGGCGGGGACTCAATCAGCCCCAGCATTTT. It yields the protein CASSPSGRGLNQPQHF.

This clone occurred a few times. This chain joins TRBV13 and TRBJ1-3; TRBD1 aligns across 7 bases. CDR3 length: 17 residues. J gave up 0 bases and V 0 bases, and 5 bases lay outside the gene matches. Germline CDR1 is PRHDT and CDR2 is FYEKMQ (reference sequence). The CDR3 DNA follows: TGTGCCAGCAGCTTAGGACCGGGACAGCGCTCTGGAAACACCATATATTTT. Translation gives CASSLGPGQRSGNTIYF.

This clone has only one observation. A read error may produce the germline difference seen at one junction end. This sample includes further DNA sequences coding for the same CDR3. The V and J genes are TRBV7-7 and TRBJ2-5; TRBD1 matches at 10 bases. CDR3 length: 18 amino acids. Germline V lookup: CDR1 SSHAT, CDR2 FNYEAQ (reference sequence). The CDR3 here is CASSRTPAGTGVRETQYF. The CDR3 nucleotides read TGTGCTAGCAGCCGAACCCCCGCCGGGACAGGGGTTCGAGAGACCCAGTACTTC.

J is TRBJ1-2 and V is TRBV7-2; D ambiguous. Trimming removed 5 bases from V and 4 bases from J, with 14 bases in between. The length of the CDR3 is 14 residues. CDR1 and CDR2 (germline): SGHTA, FQGNSA. This CDR3 is CASSHPGRGYGYTF. CDR3 nucleotide sequence: TGTGCCAGCAGCCATCCAGGCCGGGGCTATGGCTACACCTTC.

The chain uses TRBV7-2 and TRBJ1-2, with D hard to call. V was cut by 2 bases and J by 5 bases, with 6 bases left in between. The V gene's germline CDR1 is SGHTA and CDR2 FQGNSA. There are 12 residues in the CDR3. DNA for the CDR3: TGTGCCAGCAGCTTAAGAGGTTATGGCTACACCTTC. It encodes CASSLRGYGYTF. Together with reference TRBV7-2 and TRBJ1-2, the CDR3 gives the full variable domain: GAGVSQSPSNKVTEKGKDVELRCDPISGHTALYWYRQSLGQGLEFLIYFQGNSAPDKSGLPSDRFSAERTGGSVSTLTIQRTQQEDSAVYLCASSLRGYGYTFGSGTRLTVV.

The V and J genes are TRBV5-4 and TRBJ2-1; the match to TRBD2 covers 8 bases. CDR1 SGHNT and CDR2 YYREEE come from the germline V gene (reference sequence). V gave up 4 bases and J gave up 10 bases; unmatched junction bases: 10. The CDR3 runs 14 residues. The CDR3 coding sequence is TGTGCCAGCAGCCAAGCGGGAGTCTTTCAGGAGCAGTTCTTC. This gives the protein CASSQAGVFQEQFF.

This chain links TRBV27 with TRBJ1-6, with TRBD1 matching 12 bases. V lost 6 bases and J lost 6; bases outside the gene matches: 6. The V gene's germline CDR1 is MNHEY and CDR2 SMNVEV (reference sequence). The CDR3 runs 16 residues. CDR3 nucleotides: TGTGCCAGCAGCACCCGGGACAGGGGGCCTAATTCACCCCTCCACTTT. Amino acid sequence: CASSTRDRGPNSPLHF.

This clone was seen only once. The rearrangement uses TRBV5-1 and TRBJ2-1; a possible D gene is TRBD2 (6 bases). The CDR3 contains 18 residues. The V end lost 0 bases, the J end lost 4 bases, and 20 bases lay between the germline ends. Germline CDR1 is SGHRS and CDR2 is YFSETQ. The CDR3 DNA is TGCGCCAGCAGCTTGGGGCTCGGCGGGGCACGCGGGTACAATGAGCAGTTCTTC. Translating it yields CASSLGLGGARGYNEQFF.

The CDR3 DNA sequence: TGTGCCAGCACCCGAACCAGGACAGGGGCAAACACCATATATTTT. As protein: CASTRTRTGANTIYF. The chain employs TRBV11-2 and TRBJ1-3; 9 nucleotides line up with TRBD1. The trim removed 7 bases at V and 6 bases at J, leaving 10 bases unmatched. From germline, CDR1 is SGHAT and CDR2 FQNNGV. The CDR3 sequence is 15 residues long.

The chain has TRBV7-3 and TRBJ2-3; D possibly corresponds to TRBD1 (6 bases). The CDR3 consists of 15 residues. V lost 4 bases to trimming and J lost 4 bases, with 15 bases between them. The germline gives CDR1 SGHTA, CDR2 FQGTGA. CDR3 in amino acids: CASSWGRGLADTQYF. As DNA, the CDR3 is TGTGCCAGCAGCTGGGGCAGGGGTTTGGCAGATACGCAGTATTTT.